Presented here are 19 T cell receptor beta chains from one specimen sequenced in a study of T cell responses to AZD1222 COVID-19 vaccine (dated by TCRdb to 2020 to 2023). This specimen's time point label, per the study, means: baseline before first vaccination. Library preparation employed the immunoSEQ multiplex PCR assay. Entries here come from immuneACCESS through TCRdb and include only in-frame sequences with V and J called. Some clones fail to appear in such tables; in the studies checked, an unresolved V gene covers under half of the shortfall, and the cause of the remainder is unknown. The table for this sample lists roughly 150,000 clones; 88% of them were counted only once. Around 2.3% of the sample is held by the ten biggest clonotypes. Source: peripheral blood, taken on day 0 of AZD1222 vaccination. These receptors all stem from an adult in good health.

V gene TRBV28 combines with J gene TRBJ2-3; D gene unclear. This CDR3 has 15 residues. In germline, CDR1 is MDHEN, CDR2 SYDVKM. V gave up 6 bases and J gave up 1 base, with 14 bases separating them. The CDR3 nucleotides read TGTGCCAGCAGCTCAACTCCGGACCGCACAGATACGCAGTATTTT. Protein: CASSSTPDRTDTQYF. The entire variable domain, with the rest obtained from reference TRBV28 and TRBJ2-3, is as follows: DVKVTQSSRYLVKRTGEKVFLECVQDMDHENMFWYRQDPGLGLRLIYFSYDVKMKEKGDIPEGYSVSREKKERFSLILESASTNQTSMYLCASSSTPDRTDTQYFGPGTRLTVL.

This CDR3 is CASSEGQERSEAFF. For the CDR3, the DNA is TGTGCCAGCAGTGAGGGACAGGAGAGGTCTGAAGCTTTCTTT. V and J are TRBV6-1 and TRBJ1-1; 8 positions match TRBD1. J gave up 6 bases and V 3 bases, and 6 bases lay outside the gene matches. The CDR3 has 14 residues. Germline assignment: CDR1 MNHNS and CDR2 SASEGT.

The J gene is TRBJ1-5, the V gene TRBV4-2; the D gene is possibly TRBD1 (5 bases). The germline CDR1 and CDR2 sequences are LGHNA and YNFKEQ. This CDR3 has 16 amino acids. Trimming left V 0 bases short and J 4 bases short, with 13 bases between. CDR3 in DNA: TGTGCCAGCAGCCAAGATCACGGGGGGAGGAATCAGCCCCAGCATTTT. Protein product: CASSQDHGGRNQPQHF.

The CDR3 here is CASRQGNTGELFF. CDR3 bases: TGTGCCAGCAGACAGGGGAACACCGGGGAGCTGTTTTTT. V and J are TRBV6-4 and TRBJ2-2; the D gene is possibly TRBD1 (6 bases). Germline V gene sequence: CDR1 MRHNA, CDR2 SNTAGT. V lost 6 bases to trimming and J lost 1 base, with 6 bases between them. This CDR3 has 13 residues.

The chain employs TRBV28 and TRBJ2-3; D is perhaps TRBD1 (5 bases). Germline values: CDR1 MDHEN, CDR2 SYDVKM. Trimming cost V 6 bases and J 4 bases, with 5 bases left between them. The length of the CDR3 is 11 residues. CDR3 loop: CASSRADTQYF. Written as DNA, the CDR3 is TGTGCCAGCAGCAGGGCAGATACGCAGTATTTT.

CDR3 DNA: TGTGCCAGCAGGGACAGCACCACTGAAGCTTTCTTT. Residues: CASRDSTTEAFF. The chain is built from TRBV2 and TRBJ1-1; D perhaps matches TRBD1 (6 bases). The CDR3 runs to 12 residues. Germline CDR1 SNHLY, CDR2 FYNNEI. V shed 6 bases and J shed 4 bases, with 9 bases lying between them.

The chain is built from TRBV5-1 and TRBJ2-3; 7 nucleotides match TRBD2. Germline CDR1 SGHRS, CDR2 YFSETQ. The CDR3 runs to 15 residues. The ends lost 1 base at V and 1 base at J; junction bases unmatched: 3. The CDR3 DNA follows: TGCGCCAGCAGCTTGCGGGAGGTGGGCACAGATACGCAGTATTTT. It translates to CASSLREVGTDTQYF.

Comment on this clone: The same CDR3 is also encoded by other DNA sequences in this sample. The V and J genes are TRBV5-1 and TRBJ1-5; 7 bases fit TRBD1. Looked up from germline, CDR1 is SGHRS and CDR2 is YFSETQ. This CDR3 has 15 residues. J lost 2 bases, V lost 0 bases, and 2 bases had no gene match. The CDR3 reads CASSLEGQRNQPQHF. In DNA form, the CDR3 reads TGCGCCAGCAGCTTGGAGGGACAGCGCAATCAGCCCCAGCATTTT. Full variable domain (outside the CDR3, taken from reference TRBV5-1 and TRBJ1-5): KAGVTQTPRYLIKTRGQQVTLSCSPISGHRSVSWYQQTPGQGLQFLFEYFSETQRNKGNFPGRFSGRQFSNSRSEMNVSTLELGDSALYLCASSLEGQRNQPQHFGDGTRLSIL.

This clone appeared a single time. CDR3 sequence reads: CASRKTSGSYNEQFF. CDR3 DNA sequence: TGTGCCAGCAGGAAGACTAGCGGGTCCTACAATGAGCAGTTCTTC. V is TRBV27 and J is TRBJ2-1; 10 bases map to TRBD2. The germline gives CDR1 MNHEY, CDR2 SMNVEV (reference sequence). V lost 6 bases and J lost 1; bases outside the gene matches: 3. This CDR3 comprises 15 residues.

This clone was seen a single time. The chain has TRBV5-1 and TRBJ2-6; tentatively, D is TRBD1 or TRBD2 (5 bases each). Germline CDR1 SGHRS, CDR2 YFSETQ. V was shortened by 0 bases and J by 2 bases, with 9 bases between the two germline ends. This CDR3 is built from 16 residues. Here the CDR3 reads CASSLVLGAGANVLTF. Here the CDR3 DNA reads TGCGCCAGCAGCTTGGTTTTGGGGGCTGGGGCCAACGTCCTGACTTTC.

The chain employs TRBV7-8 and TRBJ2-5, with TRBD1 identical over 7 bases. Germline V lookup: CDR1 SGHVS, CDR2 FQNEAQ. V gave up 1 base and J gave up 1 base; unmatched junction bases: 0. The CDR3 consists of 14 residues. CDR3 amino acids: CASSLDRGQETQYF. CDR3 DNA: TGTGCCAGCAGCTTAGACAGGGGCCAAGAGACCCAGTACTTC. Drawing the rest from reference TRBV7-8 and TRBJ2-5, the complete variable domain is GAGVSQSPRYKVAKRGQDVALRCDPISGHVSLFWYQQALGQGPEFLTYFQNEAQLDKSGLPSDRFFAERPEGSVSTLKIQRTQQEDSAVYLCASSLDRGQETQYFGPGTRLLVL.

The rearrangement joins TRBV11-3 to TRBJ2-7; 8 bases align to TRBD2. Germline V lookup: CDR1 SGHNT, CDR2 YENEEA. With V trimmed by 5 bases and J by 6 bases, 12 bases remained unmatched. The CDR3 is 15 amino acids. CDR3 nucleotides: TGTGCCAGCAGCCTCCCGGGAAGCGGGAGCGGCGAGCAGTACTTC. It specifies CASSLPGSGSGEQYF.

The chain carries TRBV7-2 and TRBJ1-5; 9 bases agree with TRBD1. Germline V gene lookup returns CDR1 SGHTA and CDR2 FQGNSA. J was trimmed by 6 bases and V by 6 bases; bases with no gene match: 9. CDR3 length equals 15 residues. This CDR3 reads CASRLTGGSAQPQHF. The CDR3 DNA reads TGTGCCAGCAGGCTTACAGGGGGCTCAGCTCAGCCCCAGCATTTT.

The V gene is TRBV6-2 or TRBV6-3, the J gene TRBJ2-7; D not resolved. This CDR3 is built from 14 residues. The ends were cut back, 5 bases at V and 7 bases at J, with 18 bases in the middle. Looked up from germline, CDR1 is MNHEY and CDR2 is SVGEGT. The CDR3 region is CASSRPGWKDEQYF. The DNA for the CDR3 is TGTGCCAGCAGTCGGCCGGGTTGGAAAGATGAGCAGTACTTC.

The chain is built from TRBV6-1 and TRBJ1-1; TRBD1 is a possible D gene (6 bases). V was shortened by 2 bases and J by 11 bases, with 12 bases between the two germline ends. This CDR3 spans 12 amino acids. CDR1 is MNHNS, CDR2 SASEGT, per germline. CDR3: CASSELGGLAFF. The DNA of the CDR3 is TGTGCCAGCAGTGAACTCGGGGGGCTGGCTTTCTTT.

V usage is TRBV5-5 and J usage is TRBJ2-3; D might be TRBD2 (6 bases). CDR1 SGHKS and CDR2 YYEKEE come from the germline V gene (reference sequence). Trimming took 4 bases from V and 5 from J, leaving 14 bases between them. The CDR3 contains 14 residues. This CDR3 is CASSQLGLQDTQYF. Here the CDR3 DNA reads TGTGCCAGCAGCCAGCTGGGACTCCAAGATACGCAGTATTTT.

This chain links TRBV6-4 with TRBJ2-7, with 8 bases fitting TRBD2. With 8 bases clipped from V and 2 bases from J, the junction kept 11 bases outside the gene matches. CDR1 is MRHNA, CDR2 SNTAGT, per germline. This CDR3 has 15 residues. Written as DNA, the CDR3 is TGTGCCAGCTTCCAAACGGGGGGGAACCCCTACGAGCAGTACTTC. Amino acids: CASFQTGGNPYEQYF.

The chain links TRBV30 to TRBJ2-1; D might be TRBD1 (6 bases). This CDR3 contains 13 residues. Germline CDR1 GTSNPN, CDR2 SVGIG (reference sequence). Between the trimmed V and J ends, which lost 0 bases and 10 bases, there was a span of 13 bases. CDR3 in amino acids: CAWSVGGGSEQFF. CDR3 DNA: TGTGCCTGGAGTGTTGGGGGCGGGTCCGAGCAGTTCTTC.

The chain has TRBV6-5 and TRBJ1-2; possible D gene TRBD1, 6 bases. The CDR3 spans 16 residues. Per the germline V gene, CDR1 is MNHEY and CDR2 is SVGAGI. V was shortened by 1 base and J by 2 bases, with 14 bases between the two germline ends. CDR3 in amino acids: CASSYLSTGRNYGYTF. Here the CDR3 DNA reads TGTGCCAGCAGTTACTTAAGTACAGGGAGAAACTATGGCTACACCTTC.